Listed here are 27 T cell receptor beta chains from one sample, sequenced in a study of technical replicates of blood from a few donors. The data were produced by immunoSEQ multiplex PCR, yet TCRdb's version contains in-frame clones alone and is incomplete. This repertoire shows 45,000 to 60,000 clones, around 90% found once; its top ten account for roughly 3.9%. Sequencing was performed on PBMCs. Receptor source: a human donor in good health. Some clones in this sample may be carry-over from other donors' samples.

The genes are TRBV6-5 and TRBJ1-1; TRBD1 agrees at 7 bases. The length of the CDR3 is 15 residues. V dropped 2 bases and J dropped 1; count of bases not matched to a gene: 4. Germline lookup yields CDR1 MNHEY and CDR2 SVGAGI. Here the CDR3 DNA reads TGTGCCAGCAGTTACGGAGGGGGCCCGAACACTGAAGCTTTCTTT. It codes for CASSYGGGPNTEAFF.

The J gene is TRBJ2-5, the V gene TRBV6-1; 11 positions match TRBD1. The J segment lost 5 bases and the V segment lost 9 bases, leaving 8 bases of the junction unmatched. The CDR3 spans 14 residues. Germline V gene sequence: CDR1 MNHNS, CDR2 SASEGT. Here the CDR3 reads CASTPGQGVETQYF. In DNA, the CDR3 is TGTGCCAGTACCCCGGGACAGGGGGTTGAGACCCAGTACTTC.

A remark on this clone: A junction end diverges from the germline sequence, so it may reflect a read error. The chain's CDR3 is CASTLGDRGNQPQHF. The CDR3 DNA follows: TGTGCCAGCACCTTGGGGGACAGGGGAAATCAGCCCCAGCATTTT. This chain connects TRBV5-8 to TRBJ1-5, with 10 bases aligning to TRBD1. Germline V gives CDR1 SGHTS, CDR2 YDEGEE. The CDR3 contains 15 residues.

The CDR3 loop reads CASTIAGGYEQYF. Written as DNA, the CDR3 is TGTGCCAGCACGATAGCGGGGGGTTACGAGCAGTACTTC. The V and J genes are TRBV25-1 and TRBJ2-7, with 10 nucleotides matching TRBD2. With 7 bases clipped from V and 4 bases from J, the junction kept 4 bases outside the gene matches. Germline loops: CDR1 MGHDK, CDR2 SYGVNS. The CDR3 totals 13 residues.

The rearrangement links TRBV6-1 to TRBJ2-7; D possibly corresponds to TRBD2 (6 bases). CDR3 length: 13 residues. CDR1 is MNHNS and CDR2 is SASEGT in the germline V gene. Trimming shortened V by 4 bases and J by 6 bases, and 13 bases separated the two germline ends. CDR3 protein: CASSASRGGEQYF. CDR3 sequence (DNA): TGTGCCAGCAGTGCTTCGCGGGGCGGCGAGCAGTACTTC.

This chain connects TRBV19 to TRBJ2-6, with D possibly matching TRBD1 (5 bases). Trimming cost V 6 bases and J 3 bases, with 12 bases left between them. Per the germline V gene, CDR1 is LNHDA and CDR2 is SQIVND (reference sequence). This CDR3 has 15 residues. The CDR3 bases are TGTGCCAGTAGCCCTCAGGGATTTGGGGCCAACGTCCTGACTTTC. This gives the protein CASSPQGFGANVLTF. Filled out from reference TRBV19 and TRBJ2-6, the complete variable domain reads DGGITQSPKYLFRKEGQNVTLSCEQNLNHDAMYWYRQDPGQGLRLIYYSQIVNDFQKGDIAEGYSVSREKKESFPLTVTSAQKNPTAFYLCASSPQGFGANVLTFGAGSRLTVL.

J is TRBJ1-1 and V is TRBV7-9; possible D gene TRBD1, 5 bases. Germline loops: CDR1 SEHNR, CDR2 FQNEAQ (reference sequence). The CDR3 is 15 amino acids. V was trimmed by 6 bases and J by 10 bases, leaving 24 bases between them. The CDR3 DNA sequence: TGTGCCAGCAGGAAAGGCGGGACCGACTCCATGGGAGCTTTCTTT. This codes for CASRKGGTDSMGAFF.

This clone was seen only once. This sequence joins TRBV2 and TRBJ1-5; possible D gene TRBD1, 5 bases. V was trimmed by 5 bases and J by 5 bases, leaving 10 bases between them. The germline gives CDR1 SNHLY, CDR2 FYNNEI. The CDR3 is 13 residues long. The DNA for the CDR3 is TGTGCCAGCAGTCGGGACTCCTATCAGCCCCAGCATTTT. Its translation is CASSRDSYQPQHF.

A word on this clone: This specimen includes other DNA sequences encoding the same CDR3. This chain joins TRBV6-4 and TRBJ2-3, with a possible D match to TRBD2 (5 bases). The length of the CDR3 is 14 residues. V was clipped by 3 bases and J by 1 base, with 8 bases between them. Germline V gene data show CDR1 as MRHNA and CDR2 as SNTAGT. As DNA, the CDR3 is TGTGCCAGCAGTGAACGGGGAGGCACAGATACGCAGTATTTT. Protein product: CASSERGGTDTQYF.

As DNA, the CDR3 is TGTGCCAGCAGCTTCGCTGGGACTAGCGGGAGAGAGACCCAGTACTTC. It encodes CASSFAGTSGRETQYF. The chain employs TRBV7-9 and TRBJ2-5; TRBD2 agrees at 14 bases. The CDR3 is 16 amino acids. Germline CDR1 reads SEHNR; CDR2 reads FQNEAQ (reference sequence). Germline trimming cut 3 bases from V and 4 bases from J; bases unmatched to any gene: 4.

This clone has just one count. The chain recombines TRBV5-4 with TRBJ1-2, with D unresolved. Germline CDR1 is SGHNT and CDR2 is YYREEE (reference sequence). The CDR3 consists of 17 residues. The germline V and J ends were trimmed by 0 bases and 4 bases, with 19 bases remaining between them. The CDR3 here is CASSLETGRYGSYGYTF. CDR3 DNA: TGTGCCAGCAGCTTGGAAACGGGTCGGTATGGGAGCTATGGCTACACCTTC.

There are a few counts of this clone. The V gene is TRBV4-2, the J gene TRBJ2-3, with D unresolved. The germline V gene encodes CDR1 LGHNA and CDR2 YNFKEQ. V was trimmed by 3 bases and J by 2 bases, leaving 6 bases between them. There are 13 residues in the CDR3. CDR3 in amino acids: CASSQAFTDTQYF. The CDR3 coding sequence is TGTGCCAGCAGCCAGGCATTCACAGATACGCAGTATTTT.

This chain uses TRBV7-2 with TRBJ2-5, with TRBD2 identical over 11 bases. Germline values: CDR1 SGHTA, CDR2 FQGNSA. Trimming removed 6 bases from V and 2 bases from J; junction bases left unmatched: 11. The CDR3 runs 17 residues. CDR3 nucleotide sequence: TGTGCCAGCAGACAATGGACTAGCGGGCCACTTCAAGAGACCCAGTACTTC. Amino acids: CASRQWTSGPLQETQYF. The variable domain in full, with the rest retrieved from reference TRBV7-2 and TRBJ2-5, is GAGVSQSPSNKVTEKGKDVELRCDPISGHTALYWYRQSLGQGLEFLIYFQGNSAPDKSGLPSDRFSAERTGGSVSTLTIQRTQQEDSAVYLCASRQWTSGPLQETQYFGPGTRLLVL.

The rearrangement uses TRBV2 and TRBJ1-1; D remains ambiguous. Looked up from germline, CDR1 is SNHLY and CDR2 is FYNNEI. V lost 7 bases to trimming and J lost 0 bases, with 9 bases between them. This CDR3 region has 13 residues. The CDR3 loop is CASMEVMNTEAFF. Here the CDR3 DNA reads TGTGCCAGCATGGAGGTAATGAACACTGAAGCTTTCTTT. Supplemented by reference TRBV2 and TRBJ1-1, the full variable domain reads EPEVTQTPSHQVTQMGQEVILRCVPISNHLYFYWYRQILGQKVEFLVSFYNNEISEKSEIFDDQFSVERPDGSNFTLKIRSTKLEDSAMYFCASMEVMNTEAFFGQGTRLTVV.

The chain couples TRBV4-3 to TRBJ2-3; TRBD2 matches at 7 bases. The CDR3 loop spans 17 amino acids. J gave up 0 bases and V 1 base, and 7 bases lay outside the gene matches. Germline CDR1 LGHNA, CDR2 YSLEER. In DNA form, the CDR3 reads TGCGCCAGCAGCCAAGCCGGCGGGGGTCCTAGCACAGATACGCAGTATTTT. Encoded protein: CASSQAGGGPSTDTQYF.

The CDR3 coding sequence is TGTGCCAGCAGTTTAAGGGGAGGGAACACTGAAGCTTTCTTT. It specifies CASSLRGGNTEAFF. The chain couples TRBV27 to TRBJ1-1; D possibly corresponds to TRBD1 (5 bases). CDR3 size: 14 residues. V lost 2 bases to trimming and J lost 1 base, with 8 bases between them. Germline values: CDR1 MNHEY, CDR2 SMNVEV (reference sequence).

The genes are TRBV7-9 and TRBJ1-5; the D gene is possibly TRBD1 (5 bases). CDR3 length: 14 amino acids. The V gene's germline CDR1 is SEHNR and CDR2 FQNEAQ (reference sequence). Trimming took off 5 bases at V and 6 bases at J, with 14 bases between the two ends. DNA for the CDR3: TGTGCCAGCAGCAAGGACGGGGGTAGTCAGCCCCAGCATTTT. Translating gives CASSKDGGSQPQHF.

The chain carries TRBV5-4 and TRBJ2-5; 11 bases match TRBD1. The tail of the sequence fits TRBJ2-7 better, so the J call may be wrong. CDR1 SGHNT and CDR2 YYREEE come from the germline V gene (reference sequence). This CDR3 comprises 13 residues. The CDR3 region is CASSSGQGDEQYF. The CDR3 DNA follows: TGTGCCAGCAGCTCGGGACAGGGGGACGAGCAGTACTTC.

V usage is TRBV4-1 and J usage is TRBJ2-6; D perhaps matches TRBD1 (5 bases). Germline V gene lookup returns CDR1 MGHRA and CDR2 YSYEKL. With 1 base removed from V and 0 bases from J, the gap between germline ends came to 10 bases. CDR3 size: 17 residues. CDR3 in amino acids: CASSQGRASSGANVLTF. The CDR3 region has the DNA TGCGCCAGCAGCCAAGGCAGGGCCTCCTCTGGGGCCAACGTCCTGACTTTC.

V usage is TRBV5-1 and J usage is TRBJ1-1; unclear D gene. There are 14 residues in the CDR3. Trimming removed 5 bases from V and 5 bases from J, with 16 bases in between. The germline CDR1 and CDR2 sequences are SGHRS and YFSETQ. CDR3 sequence reads: CASRSNGVETEAFF. CDR3 bases: TGCGCCAGCAGGTCCAACGGGGTTGAGACTGAAGCTTTCTTT.

The chain is built from TRBV2 and TRBJ1-5; 7 nucleotides agree with TRBD1. The CDR3 consists of 13 residues. V was pared by 7 bases and J by 5 bases, with 5 bases of the junction left unmatched. Germline CDR1 SNHLY, CDR2 FYNNEI. CDR3: CASNRDRDQPQHF. CDR3 in DNA: TGTGCCAGCAATCGGGACAGAGATCAGCCCCAGCATTTT.

The chain joins TRBV7-9 to TRBJ1-1, with TRBD1 matching 7 bases. V trimming: 5 bases; J trimming: 3 bases; junction bases outside the gene matches: 3. The V gene's germline CDR1 is SEHNR and CDR2 FQNEAQ (reference sequence). The CDR3 is 13 amino acids. The CDR3 here is CASSLQGYTEAFF. Written as DNA, the CDR3 is TGTGCCAGCAGCCTACAGGGGTACACTGAAGCTTTCTTT.

The V call is TRBV19, the J call TRBJ1-1; D is uncertain. The V and J ends lost 4 bases and 1 base respectively, with 16 bases between them. Germline CDR1 LNHDA, CDR2 SQIVND (reference sequence). This CDR3 contains 16 residues. The CDR3 reads CASSRPPRRGNTEAFF. The CDR3 nucleotides are TGTGCCAGTAGTAGACCCCCCCGCCGGGGGAACACTGAAGCTTTCTTT. Full variable domain (outside the CDR3, taken from reference TRBV19 and TRBJ1-1): DGGITQSPKYLFRKEGQNVTLSCEQNLNHDAMYWYRQDPGQGLRLIYYSQIVNDFQKGDIAEGYSVSREKKESFPLTVTSAQKNPTAFYLCASSRPPRRGNTEAFFGQGTRLTVV.

In DNA, the CDR3 is TGTGCCAGCAGCAATCGAAGGGGCCAGCCCCAGCATTTT. It translates to CASSNRRGQPQHF. V usage is TRBV21-1 and J usage is TRBJ1-5; the D call of TRBD1 is as the table states it, not checked on the DNA. TRBV21-1 counts as a pseudogene. The CDR3 sequence is 13 residues long.

The chain combines TRBV7-2 with TRBJ1-2; 7 nucleotides match TRBD1. V was clipped by 6 bases and J by 8 bases; unmatched bases: 6. CDR1 SGHTA and CDR2 FQGNSA come from the germline V gene. The CDR3 runs to 12 residues. CDR3 nucleotides: TGTGCCAGCAGTTATGGACAGGCAGGCTACACCTTC. Its protein is CASSYGQAGYTF. The full variable domain, its missing parts supplied by reference TRBV7-2 and TRBJ1-2, is GAGVSQSPSNKVTEKGKDVELRCDPISGHTALYWYRQSLGQGLEFLIYFQGNSAPDKSGLPSDRFSAERTGGSVSTLTIQRTQQEDSAVYLCASSYGQAGYTFGSGTRLTVV.

The chain carries TRBV5-8 and TRBJ1-6, with 8 positions matching TRBD1. CDR1 and CDR2 from the germline V gene are SGHTS and YDEGEE. The CDR3 sequence is 17 residues long. J was trimmed by 2 bases and V by 5 bases; bases with no gene match: 9. CDR3: CASRPTGGWTYNSPLHF. The DNA of the CDR3 is TGTGCCAGCAGGCCAACAGGGGGTTGGACCTATAATTCACCCCTCCACTTT. Full variable domain (missing parts from reference TRBV5-8 and TRBJ1-6): EAGVTQSPTHLIKTRGQQATLRCSPISGHTSVYWYQQALGLGLQFLLWYDEGEERNRGNFPPRFSGRQFPNYSSELNVNALELEDSALYLCASRPTGGWTYNSPLHFGNGTRLTVT.

The gene calls are TRBV4-1 and TRBJ1-2; 9 bases map to TRBD1. The CDR3 consists of 15 residues. Germline CDR1 reads MGHRA; CDR2 reads YSYEKL. J was trimmed by 2 bases and V by 1 base; bases with no gene match: 2. This chain's CDR3 is CASSQVGTGNYGYTF. In nucleotides, the CDR3 is TGCGCCAGCAGCCAAGTTGGGACAGGGAACTATGGCTACACCTTC.